This is a list of T cell receptor beta chains from one sample in a study of cytomegalovirus exposure and HLA in healthy donors. This table comes from immunoSEQ multiplex PCR, and its TCRdb copy is limited to in-frame clones, with some not included. The sample records about 130,000 clones, 89% being singletons. The specimen was PBMCs. All receptors derive from a woman aged 18-29 years in good health and CMV-seropositive. Each CDR3 is given with its conserved first and last residue. Fields, in order: CDR3 protein, CDR3 DNA, clone size, J gene, V gene, D gene. A D gene is named only where the DNA matches it firmly. Expanded clones get a size class; other rows say once, few or many, or leave the size out.

CASSVDRARNQPQHF	TGTGCCAGCAGTGTGGACAGGGCCAGGAATCAGCCCCAGCATTTT	.	TRBJ1-5	TRBV6-5	TRBD1
CASSQESLAGEQYF	TGCGCCAGCAGCCAAGAATCACTAGCGGGAGAGCAGTACTTC	.	TRBJ2-7	TRBV4-1	TRBD2
CASSLPGSTSYEQYF	TGTGCCAGCAGTTTACCAGGGTCCACCTCCTACGAGCAGTACTTC	once	TRBJ2-7	TRBV28	.
CATYSGGAFEKLFF	TGTGCCACCTATTCAGGGGGCGCTTTTGAAAAACTGTTTTTT	.	TRBJ1-4	TRBV15	TRBD1
CASSYRGQGEKLFF	TGTGCCAGCAGCTACAGGGGGCAGGGTGAAAAACTGTTTTTT	.	TRBJ1-4	TRBV7-6	TRBD1
CASRLGTGVTEAFF	TGTGCCAGCAGACTAGGGACAGGGGTCACTGAAGCTTTCTTT	.	TRBJ1-1	TRBV6-5	TRBD1
CASSQVTGGRDTQYF	TGTGCCAGCAGCCAAGTAACAGGGGGCAGAGATACGCAGTATTTT	.	TRBJ2-3	TRBV4-2	TRBD1
CAISESGGAWGYTF	TGTGCCATCAGTGAGTCCGGAGGGGCTTGGGGCTACACCTTC	.	TRBJ1-2	TRBV10-3	.
CASSLVGTIMNTEAFF	TGTGCCAGCAGCTTAGTGGGCACGATAATGAACACTGAAGCTTTCTTT	.	TRBJ1-1	TRBV11-2	.
CASSLQGNAYEQYF	TGTGCCAGCAGTTTACAGGGTAATGCCTACGAGCAGTACTTC	.	TRBJ2-7	TRBV27	.
CASSLKPGAGELFF	TGCGCCAGCAGCTTGAAACCGGGGGCCGGGGAGCTGTTTTTT	.	TRBJ2-2	TRBV5-1	.
CASGLWQGGGYTF	TGTGCTAGTGGTTTGTGGCAGGGAGGTGGCTACACCTTC	few	TRBJ1-2	TRBV12-5	.
CASSVRLYSGELFF	TGTGCCAGCAGCGTAAGACTATATTCCGGGGAGCTGTTTTTT	.	TRBJ2-2	TRBV9	.
CASSFGHSTYEQYF	TGTGCCAGCAGCTTCGGACACAGTACCTACGAGCAGTACTTC	few	TRBJ2-7	TRBV11-2	.
CASSDRLGEQYF	TGTGCCAGCAGCGACAGGCTTGGCGAGCAGTACTTC	few	TRBJ2-7	TRBV5-4	.
CASSYSIGFVTGELFF	TGTGCCAGCAGTTACTCGATCGGGTTTGTCACCGGGGAGCTGTTTTTT	.	TRBJ2-2	TRBV6-5	.
CSVEAGANYEQYF	TGCAGCGTTGAGGCAGGGGCCAACTACGAGCAGTACTTC	.	TRBJ2-7	TRBV29-1	.
CATGDTYGYTF	TGTGCCACCGGGGACACCTATGGCTACACCTTC	.	TRBJ1-2	TRBV19	.
CASSMSQKEQYF	TGTGCCAGTAGTATGTCACAAAAGGAGCAGTACTTC	.	TRBJ2-7	TRBV19	.
CASSFGSGANVLTF	TGTGCCAGCAGCTTCGGCTCTGGGGCCAACGTCCTGACTTTC	.	TRBJ2-6	TRBV5-6	.
CASSSQGHETQYF	TGTGCCAGCAGCTCACAGGGGCACGAGACCCAGTACTTC	.	TRBJ2-5	TRBV7-2	TRBD1
CASSLRLAGYNEQFF	TGCGCCAGCAGCTTACGACTAGCGGGCTACAATGAGCAGTTCTTC	.	TRBJ2-1	TRBV5-1	TRBD2
CASSSSQQETQYF	TGTGCCAGTAGCTCTAGCCAACAAGAGACCCAGTACTTC	.	TRBJ2-5	TRBV19	.
CASRPGRGSEAFF	TGTGCCAGTCGTCCCGGCAGGGGGTCGGAAGCTTTCTTT	.	TRBJ1-1	TRBV19	TRBD1
CASSQDFGGSQPQHF	TGTGCCAGCAGCCAAGATTTTGGAGGTTCTCAGCCCCAGCATTTT	few	TRBJ1-5	TRBV4-2	.
CASSPGVLGYTGELFF	TGCGCCAGCAGCCCGGGGGTCTTAGGATACACCGGGGAGCTGTTTTTT	once	TRBJ2-2	TRBV5-1	.
CASSPGFSSYEQYF	TGTGCCAGCAGCCCAGGGTTTAGCTCCTACGAGCAGTACTTC	once	TRBJ2-7	TRBV5-4	.
CASSNFPRPGQSSGANVLTF	TGTGCCAGCAGCAACTTCCCCCGACCAGGACAGTCCTCTGGGGCCAACGTCCTGACTTTC	.	TRBJ2-6	TRBV6-7	.
CASSVGFRETQYF	TGTGCCAGCAGCGTAGGGTTCAGGGAGACCCAGTACTTC	once	TRBJ2-5	TRBV9	.
CAISSTSGGIYEQYF	TGTGCCATCAGCTCAACTAGCGGGGGGATCTACGAGCAGTACTTC	.	TRBJ2-7	TRBV10-3	TRBD2
CASSLARGGRYNEQFF	TGTGCCAGCAGCTTAGCTCGGGGGGGCCGTTACAATGAGCAGTTCTTC	.	TRBJ2-1	TRBV11-2	TRBD2
CAWGTKGVSDTQYF	TGTGCCTGGGGTACAAAGGGGGTGTCAGATACGCAGTATTTT	.	TRBJ2-3	TRBV30	.
CASSLGGEETQYF	TGTGCCAGCAGCTTGGGTGGAGAAGAGACCCAGTACTTC	.	TRBJ2-5	TRBV5-5	.
CASSLVPGSDGYTF	TGCGCCAGCAGCTTGGTCCCCGGGTCCGATGGCTACACCTTC	.	TRBJ1-2	TRBV5-1	.
CASRPREIYEQYF	TGTGCCAGCAGACCTCGGGAGATCTACGAGCAGTACTTC	.	TRBJ2-7	TRBV28	.
CASSYAGQGSYGYTF	TGTGCCAGCAGTTACGCCGGACAGGGTAGCTATGGCTACACCTTC	.	TRBJ1-2	TRBV6-5	TRBD1
CASSFRTSGGYEQYF	TGTGCCAGCAGCTTCCGGACTAGCGGGGGCTACGAGCAGTACTTC	once	TRBJ2-7	TRBV6-6	TRBD2
CASSPLERFNEKLFF	TGTGCCAGCTCACCTTTAGAACGGTTTAATGAAAAACTGTTTTTT	.	TRBJ1-4	TRBV18	.
CASSSLTGSNYGYTF	TGTGCCAGCAGCTCCCTGACAGGTTCTAACTATGGCTACACCTTC	.	TRBJ1-2	TRBV5-4	.
CASSPEPYGVQVAKNIQYF	TGTGCCAGCAGCCCCGAGCCCTACGGGGTTCAGGTAGCCAAAAACATTCAGTACTTC	.	TRBJ2-4	TRBV7-8	.
CASSVDREKGQPQHF	TGTGCCAGCAGTGTGGACAGGGAGAAAGGGCAGCCCCAGCATTTT	.	TRBJ1-5	TRBV27	TRBD1
CASSPPGQGMETQYF	TGTGCCAGCAGCCCCCCGGGACAGGGAATGGAGACCCAGTACTTC	.	TRBJ2-5	TRBV4-2	TRBD1
CASSLVIGGTGNTIYF	TGCGCCAGCAGCTTGGTTATAGGGGGTACGGGAAACACCATATATTTT	.	TRBJ1-3	TRBV5-1	.
CASSYSGTGRQPQHF	TGTGCCAGCAGTTACTCCGGGACAGGTCGTCAGCCCCAGCATTTT	.	TRBJ1-5	TRBV6-5	TRBD1
CASSDSAGEMSEQFF	TGTGCCAGCAGTGACTCGGCGGGGGAAATGAGTGAGCAGTTCTTC	.	TRBJ2-1	TRBV6-4	TRBD2
CASSSQGRIGNTIYF	TGTGCCAGCAGCTCACAGGGGCGGATAGGAAACACCATATATTTT	.	TRBJ1-3	TRBV5-4	TRBD1
CASRGEVGNTEAFF	TGTGCCAGCAGGGGGGAGGTTGGGAACACTGAAGCTTTCTTT	.	TRBJ1-1	TRBV6-6	.
CASSIVSAGVYGYTF	TGCGCCAGCAGCATTGTGTCCGCAGGGGTCTATGGCTACACCTTC	.	TRBJ1-2	TRBV5-1	.
CASSYGQVNTGELFF	TGTGCCAGCAGTTACGGACAGGTTAACACCGGGGAGCTGTTTTTT	.	TRBJ2-2	TRBV6-5	TRBD1
CASSAGTAVKLFF	TGTGCCAGCAGTGCTGGGACAGCTGTAAAACTGTTTTTT	once	TRBJ1-4	TRBV25-1	TRBD1
CASSRQGRGYGYTF	TGTGCCAGCAGCCGCCAGGGGAGGGGCTATGGCTACACCTTC	.	TRBJ1-2	TRBV7-2	.
CASSLTGTGGDTQYF	TGTGCCAGCAGCTTAACGGGAACAGGCGGCGATACGCAGTATTTT	.	TRBJ2-3	TRBV7-3	.
CASSHITGLGQGVEEQYF	TGTGCCAGCAGCCATATTACCGGGCTGGGACAGGGAGTGGAGGAGCAGTACTTC	.	TRBJ2-7	TRBV16	TRBD1
CASSFGDSTYEQYF	TGTGCCAGCAGCTTTGGAGACAGTACCTACGAGCAGTACTTC	.	TRBJ2-7	TRBV7-8	.
CASSPTGINTEAFF	TGTGCCAGCAGCCCGACAGGTATCAACACTGAAGCTTTCTTT	.	TRBJ1-1	TRBV6-5	.
CASSQWTGGVGQYF	TGCGCCAGCAGCCAATGGACAGGGGGGGTTGGGCAGTACTTC	.	TRBJ2-7	TRBV4-3	TRBD1
CAISSPGNEKLFF	TGTGCCATCAGCAGTCCAGGAAATGAAAAACTGTTTTTT	.	TRBJ1-4	TRBV10-3	.
CASSPVPGIQPQHF	TGTGCCAGCTCACCGGTACCGGGGATCCAGCCCCAGCATTTT	.	TRBJ1-5	TRBV18	.
CASSSNSYEQYF	TGTGCCAGCAGCTCCAACAGCTACGAGCAGTACTTC	.	TRBJ2-7	TRBV7-9	.
CAIQRGGGQETQYF	TGTGCCATACAGCGGGGTGGGGGCCAAGAGACCCAGTACTTC	.	TRBJ2-5	TRBV10-3	TRBD2